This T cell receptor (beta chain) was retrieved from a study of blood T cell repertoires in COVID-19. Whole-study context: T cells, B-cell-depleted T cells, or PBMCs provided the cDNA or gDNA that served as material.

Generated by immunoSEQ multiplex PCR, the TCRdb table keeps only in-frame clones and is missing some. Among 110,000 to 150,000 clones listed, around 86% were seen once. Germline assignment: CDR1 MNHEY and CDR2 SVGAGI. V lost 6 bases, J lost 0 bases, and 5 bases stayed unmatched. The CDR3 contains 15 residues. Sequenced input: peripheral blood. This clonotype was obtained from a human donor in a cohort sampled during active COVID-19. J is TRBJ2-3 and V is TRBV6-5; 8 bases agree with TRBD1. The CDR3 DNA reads TGTGCCAGCAGCGACAGGGGCCTAAGCACAGATACGCAGTATTTT. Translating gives CASSDRGLSTDTQYF.